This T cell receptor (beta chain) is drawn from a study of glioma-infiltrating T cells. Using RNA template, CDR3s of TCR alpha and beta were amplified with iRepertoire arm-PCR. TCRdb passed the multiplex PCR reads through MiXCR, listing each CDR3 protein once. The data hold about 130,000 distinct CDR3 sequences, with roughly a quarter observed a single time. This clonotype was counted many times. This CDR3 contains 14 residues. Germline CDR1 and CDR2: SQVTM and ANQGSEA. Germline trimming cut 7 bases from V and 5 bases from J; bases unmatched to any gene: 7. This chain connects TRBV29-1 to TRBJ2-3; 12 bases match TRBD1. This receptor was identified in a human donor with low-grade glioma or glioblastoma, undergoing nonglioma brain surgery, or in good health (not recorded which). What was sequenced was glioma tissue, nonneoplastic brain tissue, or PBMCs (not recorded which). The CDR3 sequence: CSASGQGALDTQYF. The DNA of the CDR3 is TGCAGCGCCTCGGGACAGGGGGCATTAGATACGCAGTATTTT.